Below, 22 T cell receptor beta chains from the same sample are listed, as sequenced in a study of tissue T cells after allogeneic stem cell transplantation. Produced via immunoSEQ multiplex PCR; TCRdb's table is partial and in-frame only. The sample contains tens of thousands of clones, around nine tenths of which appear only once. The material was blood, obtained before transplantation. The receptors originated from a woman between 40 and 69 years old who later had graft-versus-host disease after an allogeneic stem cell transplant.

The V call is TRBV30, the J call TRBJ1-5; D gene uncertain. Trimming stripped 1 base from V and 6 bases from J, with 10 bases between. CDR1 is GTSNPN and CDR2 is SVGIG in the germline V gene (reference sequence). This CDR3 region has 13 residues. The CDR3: CAWSGRTGQPQHF. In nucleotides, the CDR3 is TGTGCCTGGAGTGGCCGAACCGGTCAGCCCCAGCATTTT.

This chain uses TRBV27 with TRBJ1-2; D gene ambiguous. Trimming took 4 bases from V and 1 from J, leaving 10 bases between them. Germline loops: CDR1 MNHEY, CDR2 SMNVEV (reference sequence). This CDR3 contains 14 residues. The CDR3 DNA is TGTGCCAGCAGTTGGTCCGGCAGTAACTATGGCTACACCTTC. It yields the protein CASSWSGSNYGYTF.

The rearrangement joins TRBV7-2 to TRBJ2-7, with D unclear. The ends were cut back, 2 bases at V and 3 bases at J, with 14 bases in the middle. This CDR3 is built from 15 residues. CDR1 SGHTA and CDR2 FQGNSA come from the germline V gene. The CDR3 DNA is TGTGCCAGCAGCTTAATGGCAGGATTGATCTACGAGCAGTACTTC. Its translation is CASSLMAGLIYEQYF.

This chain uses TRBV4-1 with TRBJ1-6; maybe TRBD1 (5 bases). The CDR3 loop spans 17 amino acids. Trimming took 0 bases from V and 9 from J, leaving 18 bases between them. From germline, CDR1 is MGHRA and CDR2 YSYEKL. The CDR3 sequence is CASSQDRDQGLGSPLHF. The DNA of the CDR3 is TGCGCCAGCAGCCAAGATCGAGATCAGGGTCTCGGTTCACCCCTCCACTTT.

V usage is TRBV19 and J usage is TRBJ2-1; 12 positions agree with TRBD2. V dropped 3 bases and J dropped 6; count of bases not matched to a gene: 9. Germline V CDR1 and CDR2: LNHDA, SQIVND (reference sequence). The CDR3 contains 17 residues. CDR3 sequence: CASSIQMLAGGSNEQFF. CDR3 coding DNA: TGTGCCAGTAGTATCCAGATGCTAGCGGGAGGGTCCAATGAGCAGTTCTTC. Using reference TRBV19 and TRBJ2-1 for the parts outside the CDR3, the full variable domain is DGGITQSPKYLFRKEGQNVTLSCEQNLNHDAMYWYRQDPGQGLRLIYYSQIVNDFQKGDIAEGYSVSREKKESFPLTVTSAQKNPTAFYLCASSIQMLAGGSNEQFFGPGTRLTVL.

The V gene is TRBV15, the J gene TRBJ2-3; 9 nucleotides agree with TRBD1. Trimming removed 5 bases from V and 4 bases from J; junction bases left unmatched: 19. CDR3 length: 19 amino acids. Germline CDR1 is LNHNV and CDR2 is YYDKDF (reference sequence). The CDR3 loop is CATSPPAGDRVFFADTQYF. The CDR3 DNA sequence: TGTGCCACCAGCCCACCCGCGGGGGACAGGGTTTTTTTTGCAGATACGCAGTATTTT.

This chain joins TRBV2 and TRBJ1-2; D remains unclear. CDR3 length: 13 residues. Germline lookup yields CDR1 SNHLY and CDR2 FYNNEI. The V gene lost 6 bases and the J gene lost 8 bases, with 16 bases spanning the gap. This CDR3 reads CASSTDWKKGYTF. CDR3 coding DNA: TGTGCCAGCAGCACGGACTGGAAGAAAGGCTACACCTTC.

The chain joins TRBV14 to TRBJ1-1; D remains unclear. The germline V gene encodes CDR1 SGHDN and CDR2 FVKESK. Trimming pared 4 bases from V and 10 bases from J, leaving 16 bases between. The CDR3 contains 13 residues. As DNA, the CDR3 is TGTGCCAGCAGCCCTAACTCGGTCCCCGGAGCTTTCTTT. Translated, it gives CASSPNSVPGAFF.

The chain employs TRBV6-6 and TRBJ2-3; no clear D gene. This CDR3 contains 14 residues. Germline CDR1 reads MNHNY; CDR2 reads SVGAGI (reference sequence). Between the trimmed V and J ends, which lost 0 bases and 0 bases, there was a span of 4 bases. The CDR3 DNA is TGTGCCAGCAGTTACTCAACGAGCACAGATACGCAGTATTTT. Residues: CASSYSTSTDTQYF.

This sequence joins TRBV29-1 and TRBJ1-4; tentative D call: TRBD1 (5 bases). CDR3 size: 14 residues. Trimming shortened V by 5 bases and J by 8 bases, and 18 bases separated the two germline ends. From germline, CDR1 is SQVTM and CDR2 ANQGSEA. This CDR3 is CSVLPGPNNEKLFF. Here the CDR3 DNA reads TGCAGCGTTCTGCCGGGACCAAATAACGAAAAACTGTTTTTT.

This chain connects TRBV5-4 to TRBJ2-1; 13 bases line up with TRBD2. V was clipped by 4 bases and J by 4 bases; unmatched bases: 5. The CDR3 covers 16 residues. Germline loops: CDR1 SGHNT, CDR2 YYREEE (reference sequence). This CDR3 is CASSQGTSGIYNEQFF. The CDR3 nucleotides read TGTGCCAGCAGCCAAGGGACTAGCGGGATTTACAATGAGCAGTTCTTC.

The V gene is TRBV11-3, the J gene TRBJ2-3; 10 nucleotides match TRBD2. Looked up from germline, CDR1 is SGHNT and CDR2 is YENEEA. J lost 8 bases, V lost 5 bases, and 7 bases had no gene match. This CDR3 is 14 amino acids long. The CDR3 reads CASSPSGSRATQYF. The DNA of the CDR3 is TGTGCCAGCAGCCCTAGCGGGAGCCGGGCTACGCAGTATTTT.

The CDR3 loop reads CASSQQNRGRGGELFF. The CDR3 DNA is TGTGCCAGCAGCCAACAGAACAGGGGGCGCGGCGGGGAGCTGTTTTTT. This chain connects TRBV14 to TRBJ2-2, with TRBD1 identical over 9 bases. The CDR3 spans 16 residues. CDR1 is SGHDN and CDR2 is FVKESK in the germline V gene. Germline trimming cut 2 bases from V and 7 bases from J; bases unmatched to any gene: 8. Full variable domain (missing parts from reference TRBV14 and TRBJ2-2): EAGVTQFPSHSVIEKGQTVTLRCDPISGHDNLYWYRRVMGKEIKFLLHFVKESKQDESGMPNNRFLAERTGGTYSTLKVQPAELEDSGVYFCASSQQNRGRGGELFFGEGSRLTVL.

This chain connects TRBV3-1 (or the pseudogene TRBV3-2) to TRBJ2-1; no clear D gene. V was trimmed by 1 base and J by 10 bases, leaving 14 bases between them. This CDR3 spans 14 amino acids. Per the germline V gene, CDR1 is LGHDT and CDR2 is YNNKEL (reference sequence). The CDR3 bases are TGTGCCAGCAGCCAAGGGACGATGACTCTGGAGCAGTTCTTC. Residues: CASSQGTMTLEQFF.

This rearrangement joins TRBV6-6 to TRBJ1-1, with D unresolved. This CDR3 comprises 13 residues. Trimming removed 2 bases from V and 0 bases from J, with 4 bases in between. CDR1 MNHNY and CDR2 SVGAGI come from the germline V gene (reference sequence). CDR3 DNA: TGTGCCAGCAGTTACAACATGAACACTGAAGCTTTCTTT. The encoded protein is CASSYNMNTEAFF.

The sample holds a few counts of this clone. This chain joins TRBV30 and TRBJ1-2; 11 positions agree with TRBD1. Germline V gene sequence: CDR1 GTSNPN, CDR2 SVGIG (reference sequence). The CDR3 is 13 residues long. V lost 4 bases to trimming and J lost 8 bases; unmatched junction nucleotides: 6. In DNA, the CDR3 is TGTGCCTGGACGGGGGGGACAGGGGGAGGCTACACCTTC. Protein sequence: CAWTGGTGGGYTF.

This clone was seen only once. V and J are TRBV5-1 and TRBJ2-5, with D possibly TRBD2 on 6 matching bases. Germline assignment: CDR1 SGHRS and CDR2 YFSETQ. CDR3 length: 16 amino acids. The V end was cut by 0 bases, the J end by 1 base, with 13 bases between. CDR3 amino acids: CASSLDGLPRQETQYF. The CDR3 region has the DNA TGCGCCAGCAGCTTGGACGGACTACCGCGCCAAGAGACCCAGTACTTC.

CDR3 sequence reads: CASSQATGANVLTF. The CDR3 nucleotides read TGCGCCAGCAGCCAAGCAACCGGGGCCAACGTCCTGACTTTC. The chain couples TRBV4-3 to TRBJ2-6, with D unclear. The CDR3 runs to 14 residues. Germline values: CDR1 LGHNA, CDR2 YSLEER. With 1 base removed from V and 4 bases from J, the gap between germline ends came to 5 bases.

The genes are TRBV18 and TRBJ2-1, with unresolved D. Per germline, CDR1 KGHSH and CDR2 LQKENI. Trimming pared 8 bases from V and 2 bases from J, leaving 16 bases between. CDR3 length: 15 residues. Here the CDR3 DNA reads TGTGCCAGCGCGGCGCCAGCGACACCCTACAATGAGCAGTTCTTC. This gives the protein CASAAPATPYNEQFF. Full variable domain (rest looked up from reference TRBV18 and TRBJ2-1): NAGVMQNPRHLVRRRGQEARLRCSPMKGHSHVYWYRQLPEEGLKFMVYLQKENIIDESGMPKERFSAEFPKEGPSILRIQQVVRGDSAAYFCASAAPATPYNEQFFGPGTRLTVL.

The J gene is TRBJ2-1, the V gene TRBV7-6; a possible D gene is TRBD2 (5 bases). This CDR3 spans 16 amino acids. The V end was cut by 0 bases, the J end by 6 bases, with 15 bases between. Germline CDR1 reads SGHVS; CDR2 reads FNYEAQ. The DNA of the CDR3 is TGTGCCAGCAGCTTAGCGGGAACTAGTTTCTTCAATGAGCAGTTCTTC. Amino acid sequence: CASSLAGTSFFNEQFF.

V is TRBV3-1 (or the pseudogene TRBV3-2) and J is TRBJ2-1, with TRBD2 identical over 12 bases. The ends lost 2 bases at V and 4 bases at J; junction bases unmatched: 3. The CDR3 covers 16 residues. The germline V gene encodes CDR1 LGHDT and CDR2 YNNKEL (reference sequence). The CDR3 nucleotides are TGTGCCAGCAGCCAAAGGACTAGCGGGGTTTACAATGAGCAGTTCTTC. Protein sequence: CASSQRTSGVYNEQFF.

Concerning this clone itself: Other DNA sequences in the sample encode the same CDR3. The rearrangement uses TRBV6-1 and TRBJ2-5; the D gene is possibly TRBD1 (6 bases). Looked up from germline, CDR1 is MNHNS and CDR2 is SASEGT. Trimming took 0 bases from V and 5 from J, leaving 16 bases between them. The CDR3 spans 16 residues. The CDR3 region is CASSEASTGRWETQYF. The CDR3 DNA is TGTGCCAGCAGTGAAGCGTCGACAGGTCGGTGGGAGACCCAGTACTTC.